A single sample is the source of the 28 T cell receptor beta chains below, sequenced in a study of blood T cell repertoires in COVID-19. The repertoire was sequenced with immunoSEQ multiplex PCR; TCRdb's copy has only in-frame clones and lacks some. Here the sample spans some 66,000 clones, over 80% being singletons. Specimen: peripheral blood. The receptor set was obtained from a human donor in a cohort sampled during active COVID-19.

This chain links TRBV6-6 with TRBJ1-3; 7 bases map to TRBD1. Germline assignment: CDR1 MNHNY and CDR2 SVGAGI (reference sequence). The junction had 8 bases not matched to a gene; V was cut back by 7 bases and J by 8 bases. The CDR3 covers 13 residues. Written as DNA, the CDR3 is TGTGCCAGCATAAAGGGACAGTCGGACACCATATATTTT. Its translation: CASIKGQSDTIYF.

The V call is TRBV6-6, the J call TRBJ1-4, with a tentative D call TRBD1 (6 bases). The V gene lost 5 bases and the J gene lost 5 bases, with 15 bases spanning the gap. Germline V CDR1 and CDR2: MNHNY, SVGAGI (reference sequence). CDR3 size: 15 residues. DNA of the CDR3: TGTGCCAGCAGTGACGGGGTACAGGGCAATGAAAAACTGTTTTTT. This translates into CASSDGVQGNEKLFF.

The rearrangement uses TRBV5-1 and TRBJ1-2, with 7 bases aligning to TRBD1. The germline V gene encodes CDR1 SGHRS and CDR2 YFSETQ. This CDR3 is 15 amino acids long. The J segment lost 4 bases and the V segment lost 4 bases, leaving 10 bases of the junction unmatched. The CDR3 loop reads CASSPDRVSGYGYTF. The DNA for the CDR3 is TGCGCCAGCAGCCCCGACAGGGTTTCGGGCTATGGCTACACCTTC.

The genes are TRBV30 and TRBJ2-4; a possible D gene is TRBD1 (5 bases). V was pared by 0 bases and J by 0 bases, with 9 bases between. The CDR3 has 15 residues. Per germline, CDR1 GTSNPN and CDR2 SVGIG (reference sequence). The CDR3 spells CAWSVGELAKNIQYF. The CDR3 DNA reads as TGTGCCTGGAGTGTAGGGGAACTAGCCAAAAACATTCAGTACTTC.

This chain links TRBV28 with TRBJ2-5, with D perhaps matching TRBD1 (6 bases). Trimming took off 3 bases at V and 4 bases at J, with 12 bases between the two ends. Germline values: CDR1 MDHEN, CDR2 SYDVKM. The CDR3 has 14 amino acids. Here the CDR3 DNA reads TGTGCCAGCAGTTTTGTGGGGGCGGGAGAGACCCAGTACTTC. Translation: CASSFVGAGETQYF.

The rearrangement uses TRBV18 and TRBJ2-6; D unresolved. V lost 2 bases and J lost 0, with 8 bases in between. Looked up from germline, CDR1 is KGHSH and CDR2 is LQKENI. The CDR3 sequence is 16 residues long. The CDR3 here is CASSPWLASGANVLTF. In nucleotides, the CDR3 is TGTGCCAGCTCACCATGGTTGGCCTCTGGGGCCAACGTCCTGACTTTC.

V usage is TRBV9 and J usage is TRBJ1-4; 9 nucleotides agree with TRBD1. CDR1 and CDR2 (germline): SGDLS, YYNGEE. The CDR3 consists of 15 residues. V gave up 3 bases and J gave up 5 bases; unmatched junction bases: 5. The CDR3 DNA is TGTGCCAGCAGCGAGCGGGACAGGGCGAATGAAAAACTGTTTTTT. Amino acids: CASSERDRANEKLFF.

The chain is built from TRBV12-3 or TRBV12-4 and TRBJ1-2, with 8 bases aligning to TRBD1. V was clipped by 5 bases and J by 6 bases; unmatched bases: 5. The CDR3 consists of 13 residues. CDR3 DNA sequence: TGTGCCAGCAGTACGGACAGGGTCGATGGCTACACCTTC. Translating gives CASSTDRVDGYTF.

This chain links TRBV29-1 with TRBJ2-7; 7 nucleotides align to TRBD2. Looked up from germline, CDR1 is SQVTM and CDR2 is ANQGSEA. The V segment lost 4 bases and the J segment 0 bases; nucleotides outside the gene matches: 0. The CDR3 totals 12 residues. The CDR3 DNA is TGCAGCGTTGGGGAGGGCTCCTACGAGCAGTACTTC. It translates to CSVGEGSYEQYF.

V gene TRBV5-4 combines with J gene TRBJ1-3, with D possibly being TRBD1 (6 bases). The CDR3 extends over 15 amino acids. V lost 2 bases, J lost 0 bases, and 9 bases lay in between. Germline values: CDR1 SGHNT, CDR2 YYREEE (reference sequence). The CDR3 region is CASSFTGLSGNTIYF. As DNA, the CDR3 is TGTGCCAGCAGCTTCACAGGGCTCTCTGGAAACACCATATATTTT. The complete variable domain, with remaining parts taken from reference TRBV5-4 and TRBJ1-3, reads ETGVTQSPTHLIKTRGQQVTLRCSSQSGHNTVSWYQQALGQGPQFIFQYYREEENGRGNFPPRFSGLQFPNYSSELNVNALELDDSALYLCASSFTGLSGNTIYFGEGSWLTVV.

V is TRBV6-5 and J is TRBJ1-6; 9 positions match TRBD1. This CDR3 is 15 amino acids long. CDR1 MNHEY and CDR2 SVGAGI come from the germline V gene. V dropped 6 bases and J dropped 9; count of bases not matched to a gene: 9. The CDR3 region is CASRTRDRVGSPLHF. CDR3 nucleotides: TGTGCCAGCAGGACCCGGGACAGGGTGGGTTCACCCCTCCACTTT.

This chain connects TRBV19 to TRBJ2-2; 9 bases line up with TRBD1. The CDR3 runs to 13 residues. V was clipped by 6 bases and J by 9 bases; unmatched bases: 5. The germline V gene has CDR1 LNHDA and CDR2 SQIVND (reference sequence). The CDR3 DNA is TGTGCCAGTAGCACCGGACAGGGGAGGGAGCTGTTTTTT. It specifies CASSTGQGRELFF.

The V and J genes are TRBV6-6 and TRBJ2-1, with 9 bases that match TRBD1. Germline CDR1 is MNHNY and CDR2 is SVGAGI (reference sequence). The CDR3 consists of 15 residues. V shed 5 bases, J shed 4 bases, and the junction held 6 bases outside the gene matches. This CDR3 is CASSKGQGSYNEQFF. Written as DNA, the CDR3 is TGTGCCAGCAGTAAAGGACAGGGGTCATACAATGAGCAGTTCTTC.

This sequence joins TRBV9 and TRBJ2-2; D uncertain. The V end was cut by 0 bases, the J end by 5 bases, with 8 bases between. The length of the CDR3 is 14 residues. The germline gives CDR1 SGDLS, CDR2 YYNGEE. The CDR3 coding sequence is TGTGCCAGCAGCGTAGTTTCGGGTACCGGGGAGCTGTTTTTT. Its translation is CASSVVSGTGELFF.

The V and J genes are TRBV7-3 and TRBJ2-3; TRBD2 aligns across 9 bases. CDR3 size: 16 residues. J was trimmed by 4 bases and V by 0 bases; bases with no gene match: 5. The germline CDR1 and CDR2 sequences are SGHTA and FQGTGA. The CDR3 region is CASSLTRGGGADTQYF. The CDR3 nucleotides are TGTGCCAGCAGCTTAACGCGGGGGGGCGGCGCAGATACGCAGTATTTT.

The rearrangement uses TRBV24-1 and TRBJ1-4; a possible D gene is TRBD1 (5 bases). V dropped 3 bases and J dropped 10 bases, with 14 bases sitting between them. From germline, CDR1 is KGHDR and CDR2 SFDVKD. This CDR3 is built from 14 residues. The CDR3 spells CATSDPGRGGKLFF. The DNA for the CDR3 is TGTGCCACCAGTGATCCCGGACGGGGGGGAAAACTGTTTTTT.

The chain couples TRBV7-8 to TRBJ2-5; the match to TRBD2 covers 8 bases. Unmatched junction bases numbered 4, after V lost 0 bases and J lost 1 base. This CDR3 spans 16 amino acids. CDR1 is SGHVS and CDR2 is FQNEAQ in the germline V gene. This CDR3 is CASSLAASGFQETQYF. The CDR3 nucleotides read TGTGCCAGCAGCTTAGCGGCTAGCGGGTTCCAAGAGACCCAGTACTTC.

CDR3 bases: TGTGCCAGCAGCAAAGCGAGTGAGGGCTACGAGCAGTACTTC. This gives the protein CASSKASEGYEQYF. The gene calls are TRBV21-1 and TRBJ2-7; the D call in the table, TRBD2, was not verified against the DNA. TRBV21-1 is annotated as a pseudogene. This CDR3 comprises 14 residues.

The chain employs TRBV9 and TRBJ2-2; no clear D gene. V was shortened by 3 bases and J by 5 bases, with 11 bases between the two germline ends. CDR1 is SGDLS, CDR2 YYNGEE, per germline. The CDR3 extends over 14 amino acids. The CDR3 DNA is TGTGCCAGCAGCGCCGACTCGTGGACCGGGGAGCTGTTTTTT. This encodes CASSADSWTGELFF.

This chain joins TRBV18 and TRBJ2-3; D uncertain. The CDR3 spans 15 residues. The V and J ends lost 2 bases and 0 bases respectively, with 9 bases between them. Germline-derived CDR1 and CDR2 are KGHSH and LQKENI. The CDR3 reads CASSPTFTSTDTQYF. DNA for the CDR3: TGTGCCAGCTCACCAACCTTTACTAGCACAGATACGCAGTATTTT.

Only one count was recorded for this clone. The chain recombines TRBV28 with TRBJ1-3; a weak D match, TRBD1 (6 bases). The length of the CDR3 is 16 residues. The V and J ends lost 4 bases and 2 bases respectively, with 15 bases between them. Looked up from germline, CDR1 is MDHEN and CDR2 is SYDVKM. Here the CDR3 reads CASSSQGHRPGNTIYF. Here the CDR3 DNA reads TGTGCCAGCAGTTCGCAGGGACATCGGCCTGGAAACACCATATATTTT. Drawing the rest from reference TRBV28 and TRBJ1-3, the complete variable domain is DVKVTQSSRYLVKRTGEKVFLECVQDMDHENMFWYRQDPGLGLRLIYFSYDVKMKEKGDIPEGYSVSREKKERFSLILESASTNQTSMYLCASSSQGHRPGNTIYFGEGSWLTVV.

V gene TRBV5-1 combines with J gene TRBJ2-7; 9 positions agree with TRBD1. Germline assignment: CDR1 SGHRS and CDR2 YFSETQ. This CDR3 contains 15 residues. With 2 bases clipped from V and 1 base from J, the junction kept 4 bases outside the gene matches. The CDR3 region has the DNA TGCGCCAGCAGCTTAGGGACAGGGCCGTCCTACGAGCAGTACTTC. This encodes CASSLGTGPSYEQYF. Based on the CDR3 plus reference TRBV5-1 and TRBJ2-7, the full variable domain is KAGVTQTPRYLIKTRGQQVTLSCSPISGHRSVSWYQQTPGQGLQFLFEYFSETQRNKGNFPGRFSGRQFSNSRSEMNVSTLELGDSALYLCASSLGTGPSYEQYFGPGTRLTVT.

This clone was seen only once. The chain has TRBV19 and TRBJ2-3; 12 bases line up with TRBD2. Germline CDR1 and CDR2: LNHDA and SQIVND (reference sequence). This CDR3 is 17 amino acids long. Trimming removed 3 bases from V and 2 bases from J; junction bases left unmatched: 6. The CDR3 coding sequence is TGTGCCAGTAGTATCCGGCTAGCGGGAGGGCCCACAGATACGCAGTATTTT. Protein sequence: CASSIRLAGGPTDTQYF. The full variable domain, its missing parts supplied by reference TRBV19 and TRBJ2-3, is DGGITQSPKYLFRKEGQNVTLSCEQNLNHDAMYWYRQDPGQGLRLIYYSQIVNDFQKGDIAEGYSVSREKKESFPLTVTSAQKNPTAFYLCASSIRLAGGPTDTQYFGPGTRLTVL.

Regarding this clone: Other DNA sequences in the sample encode the same CDR3. J is TRBJ1-1 and V is TRBV11-2; 8 nucleotides align to TRBD1. The V segment lost 5 bases and the J segment 5 bases; nucleotides outside the gene matches: 7. The CDR3 is 14 amino acids. Germline CDR1 and CDR2: SGHAT and FQNNGV. CDR3: CASSLDRGGTEAFF. The CDR3 coding sequence is TGTGCCAGCAGCCTTGACAGGGGAGGAACTGAAGCTTTCTTT.

The rearrangement joins TRBV18 to TRBJ2-7, with TRBD2 matching over 9 bases. V shed 3 bases and J 4 bases; nucleotides not matched to a gene: 7. The CDR3 runs to 15 residues. CDR1 is KGHSH, CDR2 LQKENI, per germline. CDR3 loop: CASSPSAGGQYEQYF. The CDR3 coding sequence is TGTGCCAGCTCACCCTCAGCGGGAGGCCAATACGAGCAGTACTTC.

The sample holds one count of this clone. This sequence joins TRBV7-9 and TRBJ2-3; 9 bases line up with TRBD2. The CDR3 is 16 residues long. The junction had 9 bases not matched to a gene; V was cut back by 6 bases and J by 2 bases. From germline, CDR1 is SEHNR and CDR2 FQNEAQ (reference sequence). CDR3 DNA sequence: TGTGCCAGCAGTTCATCTAGCGGGACCTCCACAGATACGCAGTATTTT. Translating gives CASSSSSGTSTDTQYF.

The chain couples TRBV20-1 to TRBJ1-6, with a weak D call TRBD1 (6 bases). Trimming removed 3 bases at V and 5 bases at J, with 8 bases between. The CDR3 covers 13 residues. Per the germline V gene, CDR1 is DFQATT and CDR2 is SNEGSKA (reference sequence). CDR3 residues: CSASPGDNSPLHF. CDR3 bases: TGCAGTGCTAGTCCAGGGGATAATTCACCCCTCCACTTT.

The V call is TRBV28, the J call TRBJ1-3; no clear D. Germline CDR1 MDHEN, CDR2 SYDVKM. V lost 6 bases, J lost 0 bases, and 3 bases lay in between. The CDR3 covers 12 residues. CDR3 nucleotides: TGTGCCAGCAGCTACTCTGGAAACACCATATATTTT. The encoded protein is CASSYSGNTIYF.